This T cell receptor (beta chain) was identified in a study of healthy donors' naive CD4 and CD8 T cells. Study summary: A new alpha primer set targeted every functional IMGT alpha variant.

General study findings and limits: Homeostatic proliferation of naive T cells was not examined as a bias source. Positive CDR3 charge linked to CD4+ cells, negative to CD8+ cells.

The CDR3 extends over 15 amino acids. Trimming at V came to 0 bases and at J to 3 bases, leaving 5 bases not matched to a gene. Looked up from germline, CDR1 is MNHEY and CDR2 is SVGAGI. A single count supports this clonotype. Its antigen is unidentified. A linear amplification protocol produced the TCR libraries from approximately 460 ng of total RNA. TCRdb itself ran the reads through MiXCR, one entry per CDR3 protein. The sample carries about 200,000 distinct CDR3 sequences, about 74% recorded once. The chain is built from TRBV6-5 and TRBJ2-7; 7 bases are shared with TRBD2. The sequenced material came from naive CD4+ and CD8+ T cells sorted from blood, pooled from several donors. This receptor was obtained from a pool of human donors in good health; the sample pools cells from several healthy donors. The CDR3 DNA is TGTGCCAGCAGTTACTCTCTAGCGGCGTACTACGAGCAGTACTTC. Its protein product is CASSYSLAAYYEQYF.